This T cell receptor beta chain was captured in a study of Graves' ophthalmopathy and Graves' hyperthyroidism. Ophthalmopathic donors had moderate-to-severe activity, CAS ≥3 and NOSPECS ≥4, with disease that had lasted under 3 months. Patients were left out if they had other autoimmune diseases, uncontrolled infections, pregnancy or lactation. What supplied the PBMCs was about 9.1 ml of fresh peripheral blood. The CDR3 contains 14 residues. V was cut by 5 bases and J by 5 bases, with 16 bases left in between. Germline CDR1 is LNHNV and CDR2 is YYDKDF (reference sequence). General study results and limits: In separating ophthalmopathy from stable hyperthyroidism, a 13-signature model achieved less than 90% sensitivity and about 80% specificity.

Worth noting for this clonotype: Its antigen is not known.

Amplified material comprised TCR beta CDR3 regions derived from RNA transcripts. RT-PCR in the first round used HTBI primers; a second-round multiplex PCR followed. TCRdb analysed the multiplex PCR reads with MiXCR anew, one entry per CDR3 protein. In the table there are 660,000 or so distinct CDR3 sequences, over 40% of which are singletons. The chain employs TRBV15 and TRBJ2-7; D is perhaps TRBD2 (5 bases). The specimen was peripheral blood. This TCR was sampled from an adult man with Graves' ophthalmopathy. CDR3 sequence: CATSYRAQRDEQYF. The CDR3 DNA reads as TGTGCCACCAGCTACCGGGCCCAGAGGGACGAGCAGTACTTC.